These T cell receptor beta chains were read from a single sample in a study of regulatory T cells in long-lasting Graves disease. Each CDR3 protein is one row after TCRdb ran MiXCR on the multiplex PCR reads. The profile shows fewer than 550,000 distinct CDR3 sequences, 15% to 20% of them singletons. The same data also went into a second study, on T cells in Graves' hyperthyroidism and ophthalmopathy.

The starting material was peripheral blood mononuclear cells (PBMCs), obtained at new diagnosis, from a patient treated with antithyroid drugs. These receptors all come from a middle-aged woman with Graves disease. Each CDR3 is given with its conserved first and last residue. D genes are given only for firm matches. Only some rows state a clone size, as once, few, many or a class for expanded clones.

d_gene: -; abundance: few; j_gene: TRBJ2-5; v_gene: TRBV2; CDR3aa: CASSEARQGGETQYF; CDR3nt: TGTGCCAGCAGTGAAGCGCGGCAGGGGGGTGAGACCCAGTACTTC
d_gene: TRBD2; abundance: -; j_gene: TRBJ2-1; v_gene: TRBV5-1; CDR3aa: CASSLVSGGLGEQFF; CDR3nt: TGCGCCAGCAGCTTGGTTAGCGGGGGGCTGGGTGAGCAGTTCTTC
d_gene: -; abundance: many; j_gene: TRBJ1-4; v_gene: TRBV5-1; CDR3aa: CASSLEDATNEKLFF; CDR3nt: TGCGCCAGCAGCTTGGAGGATGCAACTAATGAAAAACTGTTTTTT
d_gene: -; abundance: many; j_gene: TRBJ2-3; v_gene: TRBV10-3; CDR3aa: CAISGGQTDTQYF; CDR3nt: TGTGCCATCTCGGGGGGCCAAACAGATACGCAGTATTTT
d_gene: -; abundance: few; j_gene: TRBJ1-1; v_gene: TRBV18; CDR3aa: CASSSGDTLNTEAFF; CDR3nt: TGTGCCAGCTCTTCGGGTGACACTTTGAACACTGAAGCTTTCTTT
d_gene: -; abundance: -; j_gene: TRBJ1-1; v_gene: TRBV6-1; CDR3aa: CASSKGDVNTEAFF; CDR3nt: TGTGCCAGCAGCAAAGGGGACGTGAACACTGAAGCTTTCTTT
d_gene: TRBD1; abundance: few; j_gene: TRBJ1-5; v_gene: TRBV2; CDR3aa: CASSEADRGDQPQHF; CDR3nt: TGTGCCAGCAGTGAAGCGGACAGGGGGGATCAGCCCCAGCATTTT
d_gene: -; abundance: few; j_gene: TRBJ1-1; v_gene: TRBV11-1; CDR3aa: CASSDSRDQDTEAFF; CDR3nt: TGTGCCAGCAGCGATTCCCGGGACCAGGACACTGAAGCTTTCTTT
d_gene: -; abundance: many; j_gene: TRBJ2-3; v_gene: TRBV6-2/TRBV6-3; CDR3aa: CASGDWRLLGDTQYF; CDR3nt: TGTGCCAGCGGGGACTGGCGACTCTTAGGGGATACGCAGTATTTT
d_gene: TRBD2; abundance: few; j_gene: TRBJ2-7; v_gene: TRBV19; CDR3aa: CASSIGGGSAVRSSYEQYF; CDR3nt: TGTGCCAGTAGTATTGGGGGAGGGAGCGCCGTGAGGAGCTCCTACGAGCAGTACTTC
d_gene: TRBD2; abundance: -; j_gene: TRBJ2-1; v_gene: TRBV19; CDR3aa: CASSTPWGSGGYSSYNEQFF; CDR3nt: TGTGCCAGTAGTACCCCCTGGGGTAGCGGGGGGTACAGCTCCTACAATGAGCAGTTCTTC
d_gene: -; abundance: many; j_gene: TRBJ1-4; v_gene: TRBV2; CDR3aa: CASSSISTNEKLFF; CDR3nt: TGTGCCAGCAGCTCAATTTCAACTAATGAAAAACTGTTTTTT
d_gene: -; abundance: many; j_gene: TRBJ2-3; v_gene: TRBV12-3/TRBV12-4; CDR3aa: CASAVGRDTQYF; CDR3nt: TGTGCCAGCGCCGTGGGGCGGGATACGCAGTATTTT
d_gene: -; abundance: many; j_gene: TRBJ1-3; v_gene: TRBV19; CDR3aa: CASSTQGSSGNTIYF; CDR3nt: TGCGCCAGCAGCACCCAGGGGAGCTCTGGAAACACCATATATTTT
d_gene: TRBD2; abundance: -; j_gene: TRBJ2-3; v_gene: TRBV19; CDR3aa: CASSIGLAGGPDTQYF; CDR3nt: TGTGCCAGTAGTATTGGACTAGCGGGAGGCCCAGATACGCAGTATTTT
d_gene: TRBD1; abundance: few; j_gene: TRBJ1-4; v_gene: TRBV4-1; CDR3aa: CASSEGAARKLFF; CDR3nt: TGCGCCAGCAGCGAGGGGGCGGCACGAAAACTGTTTTTT
d_gene: -; abundance: many; j_gene: TRBJ2-1; v_gene: TRBV30; CDR3aa: CASKGRGHKSYNEQFF; CDR3nt: TGTGCCTCCAAAGGCAGGGGTCATAAGTCCTACAATGAGCAGTTCTTC
d_gene: -; abundance: many; j_gene: TRBJ1-3; v_gene: TRBV12-3/TRBV12-4; CDR3aa: CASNLRGLLSSGNTIYF; CDR3nt: TGTGCCAGCAATCTGAGAGGACTGCTGAGCTCTGGAAACACCATATATTTT
d_gene: -; abundance: few; j_gene: TRBJ2-7; v_gene: TRBV27; CDR3aa: CASSSGATGSEQYF; CDR3nt: TGTGCCAGCAGTTCCGGGGCAACTGGCTCCGAGCAGTACTTC
d_gene: TRBD1; abundance: many; j_gene: TRBJ2-7; v_gene: TRBV7-2; CDR3aa: CASSSMTGVALAQYNEQYF; CDR3nt: TGTGCCAGCAGCTCTATGACAGGGGTCGCGCTCGCGCAGTACAACGAGCAGTACTTC
d_gene: -; abundance: many; j_gene: TRBJ2-2; v_gene: TRBV5-1; CDR3aa: CASSPRTDTGELFF; CDR3nt: TGCGCCAGCAGCCCGAGGACAGACACCGGGGAGCTGTTTTTT
d_gene: TRBD1; abundance: -; j_gene: TRBJ1-1; v_gene: TRBV5-6; CDR3aa: CASSAGQGSHTEAFF; CDR3nt: TGTGCCAGCAGCGCGGGACAGGGGAGTCACACTGAAGCTTTCTTT
d_gene: -; abundance: many; j_gene: TRBJ1-1; v_gene: TRBV11-3; CDR3aa: CASSRDNSMGWTFF; CDR3nt: TGTGCCAGCAGTCGGGACAATTCCATGGGGTGGACTTTCTTT
d_gene: TRBD1; abundance: few; j_gene: TRBJ2-7; v_gene: TRBV7-2; CDR3aa: CASSSQTGGYEQYF; CDR3nt: TGTGCCAGCAGCTCCCAGACAGGGGGCTATGAGCAGTACTTC
d_gene: -; abundance: many; j_gene: TRBJ1-1; v_gene: TRBV12-3/TRBV12-4; CDR3aa: CASSLAEDSTEAFF; CDR3nt: TGTGCCAGCAGTTTAGCGGAAGATAGTACTGAAGCTTTCTTT
d_gene: TRBD1; abundance: -; j_gene: TRBJ1-4; v_gene: TRBV27; CDR3aa: CASSLGQGAYEKLFF; CDR3nt: TGTGCCAGCAGTTTGGGGCAGGGGGCTTATGAAAAACTGTTTTTT
d_gene: -; abundance: many; j_gene: TRBJ2-3; v_gene: TRBV6-5; CDR3aa: CASSYGGYGADTQYF; CDR3nt: TGTGCCAGCAGTTACGGGGGGTATGGGGCAGATACGCAGTATTTT
d_gene: -; abundance: -; j_gene: TRBJ2-2; v_gene: TRBV29-1; CDR3aa: CSVEGGARTGELFF; CDR3nt: TGCAGCGTTGAGGGGGGAGCTAGAACCGGGGAGCTGTTTTTT
d_gene: -; abundance: few; j_gene: TRBJ2-5; v_gene: TRBV20-1; CDR3aa: CSARDMPRETQYF; CDR3nt: TGCAGTGCTAGAGATATGCCTAGGGAGACCCAGTACTTC
d_gene: -; abundance: few; j_gene: TRBJ2-1; v_gene: TRBV11-2; CDR3aa: CASSPSPRVTKITSLEFF; CDR3nt: TGTGCCAGCAGCCCGTCGCCCCGCGTGACAAAAATAACCTCCCTAGAGTTCTTC
d_gene: -; abundance: -; j_gene: TRBJ2-2; v_gene: TRBV5-1; CDR3aa: CASSLVPGDYTGELFF; CDR3nt: TGCGCCAGCAGCTTGGTTCCAGGGGATTACACCGGGGAGCTGTTTTTT
d_gene: -; abundance: many; j_gene: TRBJ1-1; v_gene: TRBV9; CDR3aa: CASSAGQLNTEAFF; CDR3nt: TGTGCCAGCAGCGCCGGACAGCTGAACACTGAAGCTTTCTTT
d_gene: -; abundance: once; j_gene: TRBJ1-1; v_gene: TRBV14; CDR3aa: CASSQGRIEAFF; CDR3nt: TGTGCCAGCAGCCAAGGTAGGATTGAAGCTTTCTTT
d_gene: TRBD1; abundance: many; j_gene: TRBJ2-1; v_gene: TRBV11-3; CDR3aa: CASSSNRGHNEQFF; CDR3nt: TGTGCCAGCAGCTCAAACAGGGGTCACAATGAGCAGTTCTTC
d_gene: -; abundance: -; j_gene: TRBJ1-2; v_gene: TRBV28; CDR3aa: CASSLRGTARGIYGYTF; CDR3nt: TGTGCCAGCAGTTTAAGAGGGACCGCAAGAGGGATCTATGGCTACACCTTC
d_gene: -; abundance: -; j_gene: TRBJ2-2; v_gene: TRBV10-2; CDR3aa: CASSESATGELFF; CDR3nt: TGCGCCAGCAGTGAGTCTGCCACCGGGGAGCTGTTTTTT
d_gene: -; abundance: many; j_gene: TRBJ1-4; v_gene: TRBV5-6; CDR3aa: CASSSRGTNEKLFF; CDR3nt: TGTGCCAGCAGTTCACGGGGGACTAATGAAAAACTGTTTTTT
d_gene: -; abundance: many; j_gene: TRBJ1-2; v_gene: TRBV6-1; CDR3aa: CASSERQDGYTF; CDR3nt: TGTGCCAGCAGTGAACGGCAGGATGGCTACACCTTC
d_gene: TRBD2; abundance: many; j_gene: TRBJ2-3; v_gene: TRBV7-6; CDR3aa: CASSLSGGADTQYF; CDR3nt: TGTGCCAGCAGCTTAAGCGGGGGGGCAGATACGCAGTATTTT
d_gene: -; abundance: many; j_gene: TRBJ2-3; v_gene: TRBV2; CDR3aa: CASRRGDHQDTQYF; CDR3nt: TGTGCCAGTAGACGAGGGGACCACCAAGATACGCAGTATTTT
d_gene: -; abundance: many; j_gene: TRBJ1-2; v_gene: TRBV12-3/TRBV12-4; CDR3aa: CASSLTAGVGRYTF; CDR3nt: TGTGCCAGCAGTTTAACGGCAGGAGTTGGGCGCTACACCTTC
d_gene: TRBD1; abundance: -; j_gene: TRBJ1-2; v_gene: TRBV3-1; CDR3aa: CASSQEQGNGYTF; CDR3nt: TGTGCCAGCAGCCAAGAACAGGGGAATGGCTACACCTTC
d_gene: TRBD2; abundance: few; j_gene: TRBJ2-5; v_gene: TRBV3-1; CDR3aa: CASSQDSELAGRETQYF; CDR3nt: TGTGCCAGCAGCCAAGATTCGGAACTAGCGGGGCGGGAGACCCAGTACTTC
d_gene: -; abundance: few; j_gene: TRBJ1-3; v_gene: TRBV5-1; CDR3aa: CASSLDTYSGNTIYF; CDR3nt: TGCGCCAGCAGCTTGGACACATACTCTGGAAACACCATATATTTT